These 10 T cell receptor beta chains were all obtained from the same sample, sequenced in a study of technical replicates of blood from a handful of donors. Here immunoSEQ multiplex PCR was the method, and the copy in TCRdb shows in-frame clones only, minus some. The sample yields about 14,000 clones, approximately 81% seen once. The material sequenced was PBMCs. These TCRs come from a human donor in good health.

This clone showed up just once. The CDR3 region is CASSLTSGRETQYF. DNA for the CDR3: TGTGCCAGCAGCTTAACTAGCGGGAGGGAGACCCAGTACTTC. The rearrangement joins TRBV7-9 to TRBJ2-5; 12 bases map to TRBD2. With V trimmed by 2 bases and J by 5 bases, 0 bases remained unmatched. CDR3 length: 14 amino acids. In germline, CDR1 is SEHNR, CDR2 FQNEAQ (reference sequence).

This clone is medium-sized (0.01 to 0.1%) within its sample. The rearrangement joins TRBV5-6 to TRBJ1-2; no firm D call. With 2 bases removed from V and 10 bases from J, the gap between germline ends came to 18 bases. Germline loops: CDR1 SGHDT, CDR2 YYEEEE. The CDR3 consists of 14 residues. CDR3 DNA: TGTGCCAGCAGCTTTGGCGGTCCCCTGATTGACTACACCTTC. Amino acids: CASSFGGPLIDYTF.

The chain couples TRBV18 to TRBJ2-1, with D possibly TRBD2 on 6 matching bases. The ends were cut back, 3 bases at V and 5 bases at J, with 14 bases in the middle. CDR3 length: 15 amino acids. Germline V gene data show CDR1 as KGHSH and CDR2 as LQKENI. CDR3 in amino acids: CASSPILGLHNEQFF. The CDR3, as DNA: TGTGCCAGCTCACCGATATTGGGACTTCACAATGAGCAGTTCTTC.

V gene TRBV14 combines with J gene TRBJ2-5; 11 positions agree with TRBD2. Per germline, CDR1 SGHDN and CDR2 FVKESK. The CDR3 has 15 residues. Trimming took 1 base from V and 10 from J; bases not matched to a gene: 8. CDR3 in DNA: TGTGCCAGCAGCCAAGCGGCTAGCGGGAGGTCGGACCAGTACTTC. Its protein is CASSQAASGRSDQYF. The variable domain in full, completed from reference TRBV14 and TRBJ2-5, reads EAGVTQFPSHSVIEKGQTVTLRCDPISGHDNLYWYRRVMGKEIKFLLHFVKESKQDESGMPNNRFLAERTGGTYSTLKVQPAELEDSGVYFCASSQAASGRSDQYFGPGTRLLVL.

The chain couples TRBV13 to TRBJ1-2; 7 nucleotides match TRBD1. The CDR3 has 15 amino acids. J lost 4 bases, V lost 5 bases, and 10 bases had no gene match. Germline loops: CDR1 PRHDT, CDR2 FYEKMQ (reference sequence). The CDR3 region has the DNA TGTGCCAGCAGCCGATGGGACAGCCGGCCCTATGGCTACACCTTC. The encoded protein is CASSRWDSRPYGYTF.

The rearrangement uses TRBV2 and TRBJ2-7, with D perhaps matching TRBD1 (7 bases). This CDR3 comprises 16 residues. The germline V gene has CDR1 SNHLY and CDR2 FYNNEI. Between the trimmed V and J ends, which lost 6 bases and 5 bases, there was a span of 23 bases. In nucleotides, the CDR3 is TGTGCCAGCAGGTTCTCAGTGACAGGGAGGAAGGACGAGCAGTACTTC. Translation: CASRFSVTGRKDEQYF.

The chain has TRBV30 and TRBJ2-7; 9 positions agree with TRBD1. This CDR3 contains 14 residues. The germline V gene has CDR1 GTSNPN and CDR2 SVGIG (reference sequence). V was pared by 1 base and J by 2 bases, with 3 bases of the junction left unmatched. CDR3 nucleotide sequence: TGTGCCTGGAGTGGCGGGACAGGGACCTACGAGCAGTACTTC. This gives the protein CAWSGGTGTYEQYF.

The V and J genes are TRBV7-9 and TRBJ2-3, with D possibly TRBD1 on 5 matching bases. The germline gives CDR1 SEHNR, CDR2 FQNEAQ (reference sequence). The CDR3 covers 15 residues. The ends were cut back, 2 bases at V and 0 bases at J, with 9 bases in the middle. The CDR3 loop reads CASSLKGRSTDTQYF. In DNA, the CDR3 is TGTGCCAGCAGCTTAAAGGGGCGTAGCACAGATACGCAGTATTTT. Full variable domain (rest looked up from reference TRBV7-9 and TRBJ2-3): DTGVSQNPRHKITKRGQNVTFRCDPISEHNRLYWYRQTLGQGPEFLTYFQNEAQLEKSRLLSDRFSAERPKGSFSTLEIQRTEQGDSAMYLCASSLKGRSTDTQYFGPGTRLTVL.

The chain joins TRBV4-1 to TRBJ1-2; no reliable D call. The germline V and J ends were trimmed by 4 bases and 4 bases, with 13 bases remaining between them. CDR3 size: 14 residues. Germline assignment: CDR1 MGHRA and CDR2 YSYEKL. The CDR3 DNA reads TGCGCCAGCAGCCCCGAAGCAAGTTCCTATGGCTACACCTTC. It codes for CASSPEASSYGYTF.

The chain combines TRBV10-2 with TRBJ2-5; D not resolved. Trimming stripped 0 bases from V and 5 bases from J, with 4 bases between. CDR3 length: 12 residues. The germline V gene has CDR1 WSHSY and CDR2 SAAADI. CDR3 protein: CASSESRETQYF. The DNA of the CDR3 is TGCGCCAGCAGTGAGTCGCGGGAGACCCAGTACTTC.